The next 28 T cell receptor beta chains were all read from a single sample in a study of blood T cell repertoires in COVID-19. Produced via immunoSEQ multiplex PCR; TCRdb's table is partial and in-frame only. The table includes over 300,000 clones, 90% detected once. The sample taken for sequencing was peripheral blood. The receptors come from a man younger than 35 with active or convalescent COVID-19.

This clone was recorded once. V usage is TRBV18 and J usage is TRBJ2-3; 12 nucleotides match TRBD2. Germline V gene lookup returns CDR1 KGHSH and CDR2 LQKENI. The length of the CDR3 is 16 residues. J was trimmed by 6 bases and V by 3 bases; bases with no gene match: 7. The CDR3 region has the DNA TGTGCCAGCTCACCGAACCTAGCGGGGGGGACTGATACGCAGTATTTT. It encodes CASSPNLAGGTDTQYF.

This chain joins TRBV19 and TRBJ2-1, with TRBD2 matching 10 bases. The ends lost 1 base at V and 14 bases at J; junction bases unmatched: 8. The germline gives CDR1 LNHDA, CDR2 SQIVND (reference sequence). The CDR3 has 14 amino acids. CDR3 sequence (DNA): TGTGCCAGTAGTATAGTTGGTAGCGGGAGGACGGAGTTCTTC. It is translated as CASSIVGSGRTEFF.

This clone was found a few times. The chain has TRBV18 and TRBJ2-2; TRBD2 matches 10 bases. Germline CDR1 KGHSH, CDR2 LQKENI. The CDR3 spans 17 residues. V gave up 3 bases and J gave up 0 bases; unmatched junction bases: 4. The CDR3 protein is CASSPASGRTNTGELFF. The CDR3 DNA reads TGTGCCAGCTCACCCGCTAGCGGGAGAACGAACACCGGGGAGCTGTTTTTT.

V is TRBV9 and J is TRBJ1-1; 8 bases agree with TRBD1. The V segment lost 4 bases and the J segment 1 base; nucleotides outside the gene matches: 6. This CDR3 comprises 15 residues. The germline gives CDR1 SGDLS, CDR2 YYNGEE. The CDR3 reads CASSSRQGQNTEAFF. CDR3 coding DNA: TGTGCCAGCAGCTCGCGACAGGGGCAGAACACTGAAGCTTTCTTT. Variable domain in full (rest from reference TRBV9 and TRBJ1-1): DSGVTQTPKHLITATGQRVTLRCSPRSGDLSVYWYQQSLDQGLQFLIQYYNGEERAKGNILERFSAQQFPDLHSELNLSSLELGDSALYFCASSSRQGQNTEAFFGQGTRLTVV.

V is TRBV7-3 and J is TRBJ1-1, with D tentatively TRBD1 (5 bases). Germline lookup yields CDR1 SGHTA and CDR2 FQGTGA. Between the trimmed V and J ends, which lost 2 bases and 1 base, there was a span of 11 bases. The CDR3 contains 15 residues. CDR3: CASSLAGGENTEAFF. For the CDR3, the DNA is TGTGCCAGCAGCTTAGCTGGGGGGGAGAACACTGAAGCTTTCTTT.

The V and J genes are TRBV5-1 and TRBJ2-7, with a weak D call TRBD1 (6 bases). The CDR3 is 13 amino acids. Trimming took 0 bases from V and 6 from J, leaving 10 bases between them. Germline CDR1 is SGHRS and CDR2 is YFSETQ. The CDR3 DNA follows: TGCGCCAGCAGCTTGGGGGAGACAGGCGAGCAGTACTTC. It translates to CASSLGETGEQYF.

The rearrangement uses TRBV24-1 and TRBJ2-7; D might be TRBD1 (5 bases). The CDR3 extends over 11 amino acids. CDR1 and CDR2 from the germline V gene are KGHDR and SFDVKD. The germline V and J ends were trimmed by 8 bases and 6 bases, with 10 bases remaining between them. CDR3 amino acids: CATTFQGEQYF. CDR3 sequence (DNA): TGTGCCACCACGTTCCAGGGCGAGCAGTACTTC.

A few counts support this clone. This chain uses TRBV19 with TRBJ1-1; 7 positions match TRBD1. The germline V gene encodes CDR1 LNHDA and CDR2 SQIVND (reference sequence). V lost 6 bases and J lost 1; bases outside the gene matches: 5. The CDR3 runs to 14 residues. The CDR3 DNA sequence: TGTGCCAGTAGAAGGACAGGAGAGAACACTGAAGCTTTCTTT. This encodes CASRRTGENTEAFF.

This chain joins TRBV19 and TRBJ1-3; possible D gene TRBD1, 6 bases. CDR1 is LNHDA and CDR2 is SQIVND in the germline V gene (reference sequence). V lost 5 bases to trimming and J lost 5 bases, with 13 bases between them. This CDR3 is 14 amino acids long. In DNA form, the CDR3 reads TGTGCCAGTAGTGATCGGGACACCCGAAACACCATATATTTT. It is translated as CASSDRDTRNTIYF.

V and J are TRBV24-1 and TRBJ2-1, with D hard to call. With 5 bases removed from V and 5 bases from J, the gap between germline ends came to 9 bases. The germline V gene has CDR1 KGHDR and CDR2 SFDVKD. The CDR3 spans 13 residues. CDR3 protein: CATSAPLHNEQFF. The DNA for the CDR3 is TGTGCCACCAGTGCCCCTCTCCACAATGAGCAGTTCTTC.

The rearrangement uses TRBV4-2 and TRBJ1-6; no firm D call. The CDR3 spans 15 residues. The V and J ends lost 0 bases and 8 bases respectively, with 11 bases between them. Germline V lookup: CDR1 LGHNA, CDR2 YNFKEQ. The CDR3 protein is CASSQEGFGDSPLHF. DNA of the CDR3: TGTGCCAGCAGCCAAGAGGGGTTCGGGGATTCACCCCTCCACTTT.

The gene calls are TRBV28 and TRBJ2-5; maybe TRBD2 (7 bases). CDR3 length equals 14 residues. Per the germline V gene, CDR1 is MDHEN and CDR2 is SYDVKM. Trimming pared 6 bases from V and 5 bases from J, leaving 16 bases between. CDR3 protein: CASSLGGARETQYF. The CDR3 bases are TGTGCCAGCAGCCTAGGGGGGGCTCGGGAGACCCAGTACTTC.

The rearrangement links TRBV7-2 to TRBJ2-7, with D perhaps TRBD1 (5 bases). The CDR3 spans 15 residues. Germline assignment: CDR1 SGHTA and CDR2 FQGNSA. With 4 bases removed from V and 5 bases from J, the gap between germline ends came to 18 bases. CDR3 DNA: TGTGCCAGCAGCTATCGGGCAGGGCAAGAGGACGAGCAGTACTTC. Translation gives CASSYRAGQEDEQYF.

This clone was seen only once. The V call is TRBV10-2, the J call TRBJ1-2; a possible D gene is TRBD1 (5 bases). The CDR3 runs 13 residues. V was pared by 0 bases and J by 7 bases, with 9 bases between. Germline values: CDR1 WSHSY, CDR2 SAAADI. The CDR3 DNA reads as TGCGCCAGCAGTGAGTCGACAGAAGGTGGCTACACCTTC. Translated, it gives CASSESTEGGYTF.

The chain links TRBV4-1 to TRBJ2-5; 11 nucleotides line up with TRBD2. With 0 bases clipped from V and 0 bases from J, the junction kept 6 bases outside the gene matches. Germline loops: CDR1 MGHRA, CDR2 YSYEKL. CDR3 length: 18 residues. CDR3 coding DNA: TGCGCCAGCAGCCAAGATGGGATAGCGGGGGGGAACCAAGAGACCCAGTACTTC. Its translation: CASSQDGIAGGNQETQYF.

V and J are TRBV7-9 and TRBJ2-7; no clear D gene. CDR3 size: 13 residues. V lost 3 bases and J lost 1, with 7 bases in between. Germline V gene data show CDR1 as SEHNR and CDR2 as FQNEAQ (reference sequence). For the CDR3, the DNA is TGTGCCAGCAGCTTTGCCGGGTCCTACGAGCAGTACTTC. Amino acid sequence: CASSFAGSYEQYF.

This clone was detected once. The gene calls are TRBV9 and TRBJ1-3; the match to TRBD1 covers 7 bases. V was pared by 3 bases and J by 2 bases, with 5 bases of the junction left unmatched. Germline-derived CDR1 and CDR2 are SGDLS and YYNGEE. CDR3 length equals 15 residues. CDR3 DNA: TGTGCCAGCAGCGACGAAGGGGGCCCTGGAAACACCATATATTTT. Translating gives CASSDEGGPGNTIYF.

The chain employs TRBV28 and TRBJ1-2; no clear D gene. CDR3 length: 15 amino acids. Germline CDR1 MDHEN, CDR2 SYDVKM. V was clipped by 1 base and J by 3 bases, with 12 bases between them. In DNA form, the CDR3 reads TGTGCCAGCAGTTTATATGGTGGAGGTGACTATGGCTACACCTTC. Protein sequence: CASSLYGGGDYGYTF.

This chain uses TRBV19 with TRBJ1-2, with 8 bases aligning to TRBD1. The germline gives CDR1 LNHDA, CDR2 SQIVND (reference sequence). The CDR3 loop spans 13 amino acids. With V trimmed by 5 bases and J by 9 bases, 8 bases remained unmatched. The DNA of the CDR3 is TGTGCCAGTAGTCCCCGGACAGGGTTCCGCTACACCTTC. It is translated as CASSPRTGFRYTF.

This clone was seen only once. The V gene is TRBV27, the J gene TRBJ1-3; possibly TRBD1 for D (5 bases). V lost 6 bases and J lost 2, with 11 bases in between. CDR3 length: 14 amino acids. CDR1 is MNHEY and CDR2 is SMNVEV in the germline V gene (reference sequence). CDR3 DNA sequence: TGTGCCAGCAGGAGCGGGGGGACTGGAAACACCATATATTTT. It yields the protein CASRSGGTGNTIYF.

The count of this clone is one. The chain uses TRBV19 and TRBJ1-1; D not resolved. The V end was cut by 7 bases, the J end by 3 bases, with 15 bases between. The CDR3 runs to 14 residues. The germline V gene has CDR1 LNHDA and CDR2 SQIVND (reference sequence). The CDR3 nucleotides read TGTGCCAGTAATACCGTCTGGAGGGACACTGAAGCTTTCTTT. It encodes CASNTVWRDTEAFF.

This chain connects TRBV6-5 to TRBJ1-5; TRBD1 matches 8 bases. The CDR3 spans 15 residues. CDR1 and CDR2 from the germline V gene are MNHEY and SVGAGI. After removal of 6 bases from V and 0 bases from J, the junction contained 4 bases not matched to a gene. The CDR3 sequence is CASRTGVYSNQPQHF. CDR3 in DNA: TGTGCCAGCAGGACAGGGGTTTATAGCAATCAGCCCCAGCATTTT.

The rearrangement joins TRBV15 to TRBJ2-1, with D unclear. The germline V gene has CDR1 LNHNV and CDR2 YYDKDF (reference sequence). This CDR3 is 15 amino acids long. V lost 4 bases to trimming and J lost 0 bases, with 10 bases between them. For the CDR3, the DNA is TGTGCCACCAGCAAAAGACGGAGCTCCTACAATGAGCAGTTCTTC. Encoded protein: CATSKRRSSYNEQFF.

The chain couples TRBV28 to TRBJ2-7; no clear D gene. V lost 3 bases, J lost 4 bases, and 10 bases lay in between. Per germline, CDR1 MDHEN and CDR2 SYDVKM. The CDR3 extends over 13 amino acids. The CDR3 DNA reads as TGTGCCAGCAGTTTCTCTAGGCTATACGAGCAGTACTTC. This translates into CASSFSRLYEQYF.

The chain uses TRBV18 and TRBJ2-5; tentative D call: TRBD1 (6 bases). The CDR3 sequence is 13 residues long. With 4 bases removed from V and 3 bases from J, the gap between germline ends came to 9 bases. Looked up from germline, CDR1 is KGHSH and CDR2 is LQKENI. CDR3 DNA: TGTGCCAGCTCACGGGGGCAGAAAGAGACCCAGTACTTC. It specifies CASSRGQKETQYF. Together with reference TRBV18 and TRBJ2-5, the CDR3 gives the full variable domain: NAGVMQNPRHLVRRRGQEARLRCSPMKGHSHVYWYRQLPEEGLKFMVYLQKENIIDESGMPKERFSAEFPKEGPSILRIQQVVRGDSAAYFCASSRGQKETQYFGPGTRLLVL.

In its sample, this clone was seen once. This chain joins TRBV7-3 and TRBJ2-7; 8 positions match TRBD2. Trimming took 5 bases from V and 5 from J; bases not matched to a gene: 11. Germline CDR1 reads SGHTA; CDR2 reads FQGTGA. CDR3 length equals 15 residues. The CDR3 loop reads CASSPFPGGANEQYF. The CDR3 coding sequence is TGTGCCAGCAGCCCGTTCCCCGGGGGGGCTAACGAGCAGTACTTC.

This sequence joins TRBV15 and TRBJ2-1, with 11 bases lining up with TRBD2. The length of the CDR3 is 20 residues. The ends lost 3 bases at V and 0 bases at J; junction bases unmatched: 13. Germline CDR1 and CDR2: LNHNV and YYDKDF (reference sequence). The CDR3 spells CATSRDPDGLAGSSYNEQFF. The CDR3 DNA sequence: TGTGCCACCAGCAGGGATCCCGACGGACTAGCGGGCAGCTCCTACAATGAGCAGTTCTTC.

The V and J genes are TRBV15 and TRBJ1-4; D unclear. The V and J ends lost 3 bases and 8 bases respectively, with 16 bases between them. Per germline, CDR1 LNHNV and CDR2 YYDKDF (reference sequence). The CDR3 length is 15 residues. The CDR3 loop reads CATSSGLGIGEKLFF. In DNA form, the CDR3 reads TGTGCCACCAGCAGCGGACTGGGGATTGGGGAAAAACTGTTTTTT. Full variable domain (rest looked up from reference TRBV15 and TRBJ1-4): DAMVIQNPRYQVTQFGKPVTLSCSQTLNHNVMYWYQQKSSQAPKLLFHYYDKDFNNEADTPDNFQSRRPNTSFCFLDIRSPGLGDTAMYLCATSSGLGIGEKLFFGSGTQLSVL.